This is a list of T cell receptor beta chains from one sample in a study of graft-versus-host responses after intestinal transplantation. Sequencing was performed with immunoSEQ multiplex PCR; in TCRdb, only in-frame clones are kept and a portion is missing. The sample yields 20,000 to 25,000 clones, around 42% seen once. The specimen was alloreactive CD4+ T cells from a mixed lymphocyte reaction culture, collected before intestinal transplant. The receptors stem from a human patient who received an intestinal transplant. Each CDR3 is given with its conserved first and last residue. Each record gives: D gene, J gene, clone size, V gene, CDR3 protein, CDR3 DNA. The D gene is left open where the match is weak. Size is omitted from some rows. Given values are once, few, many or a class for expanded clones.

NA	TRBJ2-3	NA	TRBV15	CATSRESSPPGADTQYF	TGTGCCACCAGCAGAGAATCGAGCCCCCCAGGCGCAGATACGCAGTATTTT
TRBD2	TRBJ2-1	NA	TRBV7-2	CASSRSGGTYNEQFF	TGTGCCAGCAGCCGAAGCGGGGGAACCTACAATGAGCAGTTCTTC
NA	TRBJ2-3	few	TRBV5-1	CASSRLGSDTQYF	TGCGCCAGCAGCAGACTAGGGTCAGATACGCAGTATTTT
NA	TRBJ1-5	NA	TRBV18	CASSPFQGLLNQPQHF	TGTGCCAGCTCACCATTCCAGGGCCTACTCAATCAGCCCCAGCATTTT
TRBD1	TRBJ2-7	few	TRBV6-1	CASSADRVAYEQYF	TGTGCCAGCAGTGCCGACAGGGTCGCCTACGAGCAGTACTTC
NA	TRBJ1-1	NA	TRBV5-1	CASSLQGNTEAFF	TGCGCCAGCAGCTTGCAGGGGAACACTGAAGCTTTCTTT
NA	TRBJ1-2	NA	TRBV5-1	CASSLAVNYGYTF	TGCGCCAGCAGCTTGGCGGTGAACTATGGCTACACCTTC
TRBD1	TRBJ1-2	once	TRBV6-5	CASNSPGQGNYGYTF	TGTGCCAGCAACTCCCCGGGACAGGGGAACTATGGCTACACCTTC
NA	TRBJ2-2	few	TRBV9	CASSARVAGSNTGELFF	TGTGCCAGCAGCGCCAGGGTGGCGGGATCGAACACCGGGGAGCTGTTTTTT
TRBD2	TRBJ2-1	NA	TRBV6-6	CASRTSGGAGNEQFF	TGTGCCAGCAGGACTAGCGGGGGTGCGGGGAATGAGCAGTTCTTC
TRBD1	TRBJ1-4	few	TRBV6-5	CASSYSTGTGNEKLFF	TGTGCCAGCAGTTACTCCACCGGGACAGGGAATGAAAAACTGTTTTTT
NA	TRBJ1-2	few	TRBV18	CASSPQQAGLSSLGGYTF	TGTGCCAGCTCACCTCAGCAAGCAGGGCTAAGTTCGTTGGGTGGCTACACCTTC
TRBD1	TRBJ1-4	NA	TRBV18	CASSPDRGVNEKLFF	TGTGCCAGCTCACCCGACAGGGGGGTTAATGAAAAACTGTTTTTT
TRBD2	TRBJ2-1	NA	TRBV5-1	CASSLTSGGPNEQFF	TGCGCCAGCAGTCTAACTAGCGGGGGGCCCAATGAGCAGTTCTTC
NA	TRBJ2-7	few	TRBV6-4	CASRVREQYF	TGTGCCAGCAGAGTGCGGGAGCAGTACTTC
TRBD2	TRBJ2-5	few	TRBV2	CASSEGWLAGGTQETQYF	TGTGCCAGCAGTGAAGGGTGGCTAGCGGGGGGAACACAAGAGACCCAGTACTTC
TRBD1	TRBJ2-7	few	TRBV18	CASSPAQGGSRGYYEQYF	TGTGCCAGCTCACCGGCACAGGGGGGCAGTAGGGGGTACTACGAGCAGTACTTC
TRBD2	TRBJ2-7	NA	TRBV28	CASSFRGLASYEQYF	TGTGCCAGCAGTTTCCGGGGACTAGCGTCATACGAGCAGTACTTC
TRBD1	TRBJ2-1	NA	TRBV5-1	CASSIVPGQKFYNEQFF	TGCGCCAGCAGCATTGTCCCGGGACAGAAATTCTACAATGAGCAGTTCTTC
NA	TRBJ1-6	few	TRBV19	CASSMVQAPANSPLHF	TGTGCCAGTAGTATGGTCCAGGCGCCGGCTAATTCACCCCTCCACTTT
NA	TRBJ1-6	NA	TRBV6-5	CASSYSIRGHSPLHF	TGTGCCAGCAGTTACTCGATCAGAGGGCATTCACCCCTCCACTTT
NA	TRBJ1-6	NA	TRBV10-2	CASRIWGGGNSPLHF	TGCGCCAGCAGGATTTGGGGGGGAGGTAATTCACCCCTCCACTTT
NA	TRBJ2-3	NA	TRBV5-4	CASSPPADTQYF	TGTGCCAGCAGCCCCCCAGCAGATACGCAGTATTTT
TRBD1	TRBJ1-1	medium-sized	TRBV10-3	CAISVLGTGLGQVGTEAFF	TGTGCCATCAGTGTACTCGGGACAGGGTTGGGGCAAGTTGGCACTGAAGCTTTCTTT
NA	TRBJ2-3	NA	TRBV7-9	CASIPWSRTDTQYF	TGTGCCAGCATTCCGTGGAGCCGCACAGATACGCAGTATTTT
NA	TRBJ1-1	NA	TRBV5-1	CASSSGLNTEAFF	TGCGCCAGCAGTTCAGGGCTTAACACTGAAGCTTTCTTT
TRBD2	TRBJ2-5	few	TRBV6-5	CASSYVPAGSVETQYF	TGTGCCAGCAGTTACGTTCCAGCGGGGAGTGTAGAGACCCAGTACTTC
NA	TRBJ1-2	NA	TRBV6-5	CASRDSDRNYGYTF	TGTGCCAGCAGAGACTCGGACAGAAACTATGGCTACACCTTC
TRBD2	TRBJ2-4	NA	TRBV6-5	CASSPGLAENIQYF	TGTGCCAGCAGTCCCGGACTAGCGGAAAACATTCAGTACTTC
TRBD1	TRBJ1-2	NA	TRBV19	CASSYRIRDRVGYGYTF	TGTGCCAGTAGTTACCGAATCCGGGACAGGGTGGGCTATGGCTACACCTTC
TRBD1	TRBJ1-6	few	TRBV15	CATSRTTGVGSPLHF	TGTGCCACCAGCAGAACCACAGGGGTGGGTTCACCCCTCCACTTT
NA	TRBJ1-5	few	TRBV21-1	CASSKKETGTNQPQHF	TGTGCCAGCAGCAAAAAGGAGACAGGGACTAATCAGCCCCAGCATTTT
TRBD2	TRBJ2-2	few	TRBV5-4	CASSWGGTSYTGELFF	TGTGCCAGCAGCTGGGGCGGGACTAGCTACACCGGGGAGCTGTTTTTT
NA	TRBJ2-3	NA	TRBV7-9	CASSLALQRGTDTQYF	TGTGCCAGCAGCTTAGCTCTGCAGCGGGGCACAGATACGCAGTATTTT
NA	TRBJ1-3	few	TRBV5-1	CASSLYGSGLSGNTIYF	TGCGCCAGCAGCTTGTACGGATCAGGCCTCTCTGGAAACACCATATATTTT
NA	TRBJ2-7	few	TRBV6-1	CASSEFMAGQF	TGTGCCAGCAGTGAGTTCATGGCGGGCCAATTC
NA	TRBJ2-5	few	TRBV18	CASSNRHQETQYF	TGTGCCAGCTCAAACAGGCACCAAGAGACCCAGTACTTC
TRBD2	TRBJ2-5	NA	TRBV6-6	CASRRSGTRQETQYF	TGTGCCAGCAGACGATCCGGGACTAGGCAAGAGACCCAGTACTTC
NA	TRBJ1-1	NA	TRBV2	CASSEALAFF	TGTGCCAGCAGTGAAGCTCTAGCTTTCTTT
NA	TRBJ1-1	NA	TRBV4-1	CASSQDIMNTEAFF	TGCGCCAGCAGCCAAGATATAATGAACACTGAAGCTTTCTTT
TRBD1	TRBJ1-6	NA	TRBV6-1	CASTLDRVANSPLHF	TGTGCCAGCACCCTAGACAGGGTGGCAAATTCACCCCTCCACTTT
TRBD1	TRBJ1-5	NA	TRBV6-6	CASSPPGQGSNQPQHF	TGTGCCAGCAGTCCTCCGGGACAGGGAAGTAATCAGCCCCAGCATTTT
TRBD2	TRBJ2-2	few	TRBV10-3	CAISVRTSGNTGELFF	TGTGCCATCAGTGTGAGGACTAGCGGAAACACCGGGGAGCTGTTTTTT
TRBD2	TRBJ2-2	few	TRBV7-2	CASSSRSGGAGELFF	TGTGCCAGCAGCTCACGTAGCGGGGGGGCCGGGGAGCTGTTTTTT
NA	TRBJ2-7	NA	TRBV4-2	CASSQVGGAYEQYF	TGTGCCAGCAGCCAAGTAGGGGGGGCCTACGAGCAGTACTTC
NA	TRBJ1-1	NA	TRBV27	CASSLKGGITEAFF	TGTGCCAGCAGCCTAAAGGGGGGGATCACTGAAGCTTTCTTT
TRBD1	TRBJ2-7	NA	TRBV5-4	CASSLDKGAAREQYF	TGTGCCAGCAGCTTGGATAAGGGGGCGGCGAGGGAGCAGTACTTC
NA	TRBJ1-4	NA	TRBV7-3	CASSLRGPSATNEKLFF	TGTGCCAGCAGCTTAAGGGGGCCGTCTGCAACTAATGAAAAACTGTTTTTT
NA	TRBJ2-7	NA	TRBV6-6	CASTTALSYEQYF	TGTGCCAGCACAACAGCCCTCTCCTACGAGCAGTACTTC
NA	TRBJ2-3	once	TRBV5-1	CASFDLTTTDTQYF	TGCGCCAGCTTCGACTTGACTACCACAGATACGCAGTATTTT
TRBD1	TRBJ2-7	few	TRBV18	CASSPLVTGISYEQYF	TGTGCCAGCTCACCGCTAGTGACAGGGATCTCCTACGAGCAGTACTTC
NA	TRBJ2-2	NA	TRBV18	CASSTGTPNTGELFF	TGTGCCAGCTCGACCGGGACACCGAACACCGGGGAGCTGTTTTTT
TRBD2	TRBJ2-1	few	TRBV5-1	CASSETSGVYNEQFF	TGCGCCAGCAGCGAAACTAGCGGGGTATACAATGAGCAGTTCTTC
NA	TRBJ2-2	NA	TRBV9	CASSVSTGIFGTGELFF	TGTGCCAGCAGCGTCAGCACAGGGATTTTCGGCACCGGGGAGCTGTTTTTT
NA	TRBJ1-2	few	TRBV5-6	CASSFGPSYTF	TGTGCCAGCAGCTTCGGTCCATCCTACACCTTC
NA	TRBJ1-5	medium-sized	TRBV27	CASSFPGQPQHF	TGTGCCAGCAGTTTCCCAGGTCAGCCCCAGCATTTT
TRBD1	TRBJ2-7	NA	TRBV6-1	CASSANTGGYDEQYF	TGTGCCAGCAGTGCTAATACAGGGGGCTACGACGAGCAGTACTTC
TRBD1	TRBJ2-6	NA	TRBV6-1	CASRTGAGANVLTF	TGTGCCAGCAGGACAGGGGCTGGGGCCAACGTCCTGACTTTC